This T cell receptor beta chain was found in a study of blood T cell repertoires in COVID-19. Background on the study: Nucleic acid was either cDNA or gDNA, and it came from T cells, B-cell-depleted T cells, or PBMCs.

Sequencing was performed with immunoSEQ multiplex PCR; in TCRdb, only in-frame clones are kept and a portion is missing. In the table there are nearly 45,000 clones, 80% of which are singletons. Deletions cut 4 bases from V and 0 bases from J, with 11 bases between. The CDR3 is 15 residues long. The germline gives CDR1 SGHRS, CDR2 YFSETQ. The rearrangement joins TRBV5-1 to TRBJ1-5, with D hard to call. This TCR derives from a man aged 70-80 years with acute or convalescent COVID-19. The material sequenced was peripheral blood. CDR3 sequence: CASSLFADSNQPQHF. The CDR3 DNA follows: TGCGCCAGCAGCCTCTTCGCAGATAGCAATCAGCCCCAGCATTTT.